This note documents a single T cell receptor (beta chain) sequence. Germline V gives CDR1 MNHNS, CDR2 SASEGT. V dropped 0 bases and J dropped 0 bases, with 12 bases sitting between them. The CDR3 is 17 residues long. The data originate from a study of shared clonotypes between healthy human individuals. Libraries were prepared by immunoSEQ multiplex PCR; TCRdb keeps only in-frame clonotypes and omits some of them. The repertoire holds fewer than 2.5 million clones, with 93% as singletons. This clonotype was obtained from a man between 18 and 29 years old in good health. Some clones in this sample may be carry-over from other donors' samples. Sequencing input: naive CD4+ T cells from PBMCs. Subset: CD45RA+ positively selected. The chain has TRBV6-1 and TRBJ2-1; a weak D match, TRBD2 (6 bases). Here the CDR3 reads CASSEALGGDSYNEQFF. The CDR3 DNA sequence: TGTGCCAGCAGTGAAGCGCTGGGGGGTGACTCCTACAATGAGCAGTTCTTC.